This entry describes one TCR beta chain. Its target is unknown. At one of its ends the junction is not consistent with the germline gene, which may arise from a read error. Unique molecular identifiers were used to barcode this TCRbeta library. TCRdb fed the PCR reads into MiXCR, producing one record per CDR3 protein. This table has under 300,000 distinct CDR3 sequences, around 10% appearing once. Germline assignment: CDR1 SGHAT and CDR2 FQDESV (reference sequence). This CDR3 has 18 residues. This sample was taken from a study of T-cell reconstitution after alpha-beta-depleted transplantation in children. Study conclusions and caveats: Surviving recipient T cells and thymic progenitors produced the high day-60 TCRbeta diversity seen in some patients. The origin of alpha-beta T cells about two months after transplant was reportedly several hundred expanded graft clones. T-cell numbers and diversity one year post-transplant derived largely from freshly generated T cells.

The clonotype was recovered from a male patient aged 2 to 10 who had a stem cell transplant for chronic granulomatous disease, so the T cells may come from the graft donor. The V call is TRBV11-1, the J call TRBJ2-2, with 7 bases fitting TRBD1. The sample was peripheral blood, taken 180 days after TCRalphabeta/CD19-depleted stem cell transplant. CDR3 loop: CASTRDSVIKLGTGELLF. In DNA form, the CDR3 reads TGTGCCAGCACCAGGGACAGTGTAATAAAACTGGGCACCGGGGAGCTGCTTTTT.